Described below is a single T cell receptor (beta chain) sequence and its context. No antigen is known for it. This specimen belongs to a study of T cells after yellow fever vaccination. Findings and caveats of the study: A large majority of primary-vaccination clones showed up again after the booster (approximately 96% CD4, roughly 88% CD8). Contamination by abundant bulk-population clonotypes could be present in FACS-sorted repertoires. Of the clonotypes, a small share occurred in both CD4 and CD8 compartments.

V gave up 7 bases and J gave up 7 bases, with 11 bases separating them. The CDR3 covers 13 residues. Template switching with 5'RACE generated the TCR cDNA and added a universal primer site and UMIs. TCRdb redid the calling of the 5' RACE reads with MiXCR, one entry per CDR3 protein. The repertoire consists of 300,000 or so distinct CDR3 sequences, with 13% occurring once and the leading ten covering 0.4% to 0.55%. This chain joins TRBV12-3 or TRBV12-4 and TRBJ1-6; D gene ambiguous. The sequence came from a man aged 30-40 years who received the YFV17D yellow fever vaccine. The sequenced sample was CD4+ T cells sorted from PBMCs, obtained 45 days after the yellow fever booster vaccination. CDR3 region: CASTPGRNSPLHF. In DNA, the CDR3 is TGTGCCAGCACTCCCGGAAGAAATTCACCCCTCCACTTT.